Below are 6 T cell receptor beta chains sequenced from a single sample in a study of human T cells and chemical hapten exposure. The time point was: patch test 1, 2 weeks after DPC sensitization. This sample's treatment: therapeutic diphenylcyclopropenone sensitization with weekly scalp DPC. TCRdb passed the RACE reads through MiXCR, listing each CDR3 protein once. Here the sample spans around 300,000 distinct CDR3 sequences, roughly 6.9% being singletons. Sequenced material: whole blood, taken in connection with sensitization to the hapten diphenylcyclopropenone (DPC). Every receptor here comes from a woman under 30 with alopecia areata. Some clones in this sample may be carry-over from other donors' samples.

This clonotype turned up a few times. CDR3: CSVGGSHQETQYF. The CDR3, as DNA: TGCAGCGTTGGGGGCAGCCACCAAGAGACCCAGTACTTC. V is TRBV29-1 and J is TRBJ2-5; a possible D gene is TRBD1 (5 bases). Germline loops: CDR1 SQVTM, CDR2 ANQGSEA. V lost 4 bases, J lost 0 bases, and 9 bases lay in between. CDR3 length: 13 amino acids.

There are many counts of this clonotype. The chain couples TRBV12-3 or TRBV12-4 to TRBJ1-2; 12 bases are a match to TRBD1. This CDR3 spans 15 amino acids. V lost 5 bases and J lost 5; bases outside the gene matches: 6. Here the CDR3 DNA reads TGTGCCAGCAGTGGGGGACAGGGGGCTTGGTATGGCTACACCTTC. Translated, it gives CASSGGQGAWYGYTF.

The chain joins TRBV7-9 to TRBJ2-3, with TRBD1 matching 10 bases. This CDR3 spans 18 amino acids. V lost 3 bases to trimming and J lost 2 bases; unmatched junction nucleotides: 11. Germline CDR1 and CDR2: SEHNR and FQNEAQ (reference sequence). The CDR3 DNA follows: TGTGCCAGCAGCTTCCGGACAGGGGGGATTTATGACACAGATACGCAGTATTTT. Protein sequence: CASSFRTGGIYDTDTQYF.

A few counts support this clonotype. J is TRBJ2-1 and V is TRBV7-6, with 8 nucleotides matching TRBD2. Per the germline V gene, CDR1 is SGHVS and CDR2 is FNYEAQ. The CDR3 covers 16 residues. The trim removed 2 bases at V and 7 bases at J, leaving 10 bases unmatched. The chain's CDR3 is CASSLTLGGGTNEQFF. In DNA, the CDR3 is TGTGCCAGCAGCTTAACTCTCGGCGGGGGGACGAATGAGCAGTTCTTC. Drawing the rest from reference TRBV7-6 and TRBJ2-1, the complete variable domain is GAGVSQSPRYKVTKRGQDVALRCDPISGHVSLYWYRQALGQGPEFLTYFNYEAQQDKSGLPNDRFSAERPEGSISTLTIQRTEQRDSAMYRCASSLTLGGGTNEQFFGPGTRLTVL.

The rearrangement links TRBV6-5 to TRBJ2-5, with unresolved D. CDR1 MNHEY and CDR2 SVGAGI come from the germline V gene. The V and J ends lost 0 bases and 2 bases respectively, with 10 bases between them. There are 15 residues in the CDR3. CDR3 amino acids: CASSYSIPRQETQYF. The CDR3 DNA sequence: TGTGCCAGCAGTTACTCGATTCCTAGGCAAGAGACCCAGTACTTC.

This clonotype was counted a few times. This sequence joins TRBV14 and TRBJ1-1, with TRBD1 matching over 9 bases. This CDR3 region has 16 residues. The trim removed 0 bases at V and 4 bases at J, leaving 6 bases unmatched. Germline V CDR1 and CDR2: SGHDN, FVKESK. CDR3 nucleotide sequence: TGTGCCAGCAGCCAAGATACCCGACAGGGGGGCACTGAAGCTTTCTTT. The encoded protein is CASSQDTRQGGTEAFF.